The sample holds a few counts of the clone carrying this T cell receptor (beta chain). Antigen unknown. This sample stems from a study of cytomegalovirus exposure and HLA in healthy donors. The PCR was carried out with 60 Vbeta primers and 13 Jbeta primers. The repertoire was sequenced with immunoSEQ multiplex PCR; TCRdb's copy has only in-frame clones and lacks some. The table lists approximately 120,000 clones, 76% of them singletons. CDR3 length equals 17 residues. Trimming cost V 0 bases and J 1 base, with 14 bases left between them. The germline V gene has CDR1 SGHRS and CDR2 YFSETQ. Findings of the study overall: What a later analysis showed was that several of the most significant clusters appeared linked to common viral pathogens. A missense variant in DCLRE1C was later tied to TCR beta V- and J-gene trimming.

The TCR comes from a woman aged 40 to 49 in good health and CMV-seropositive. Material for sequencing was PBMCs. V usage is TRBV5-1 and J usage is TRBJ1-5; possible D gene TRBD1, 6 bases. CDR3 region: CASSLGYRVDSNQPQHF. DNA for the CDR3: TGCGCCAGCAGCTTGGGCTACAGGGTCGACAGCAATCAGCCCCAGCATTTT.